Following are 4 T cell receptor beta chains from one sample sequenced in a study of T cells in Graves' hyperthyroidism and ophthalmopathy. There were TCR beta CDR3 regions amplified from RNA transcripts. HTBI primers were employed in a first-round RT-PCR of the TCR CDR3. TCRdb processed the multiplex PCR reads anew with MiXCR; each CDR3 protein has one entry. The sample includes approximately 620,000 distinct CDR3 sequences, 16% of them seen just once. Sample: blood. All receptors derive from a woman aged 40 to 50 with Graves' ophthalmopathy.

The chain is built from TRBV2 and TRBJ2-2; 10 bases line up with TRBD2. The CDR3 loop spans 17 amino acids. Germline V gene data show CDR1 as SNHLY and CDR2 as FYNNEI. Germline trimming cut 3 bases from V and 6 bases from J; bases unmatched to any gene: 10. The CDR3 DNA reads TGTGCCAGCAGTGATCCGGCTAGCGGGAGATCGGCCGGGGAGCTGTTTTTT. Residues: CASSDPASGRSAGELFF.

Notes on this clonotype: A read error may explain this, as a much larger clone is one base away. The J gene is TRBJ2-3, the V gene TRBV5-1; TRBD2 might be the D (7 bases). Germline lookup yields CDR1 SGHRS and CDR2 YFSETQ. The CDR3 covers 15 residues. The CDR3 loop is CASRRLADSTDKQYF. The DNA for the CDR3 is TGCGCCAGCAGGAGGCTAGCGGACAGCACAGATAAGCAGTATTTT.

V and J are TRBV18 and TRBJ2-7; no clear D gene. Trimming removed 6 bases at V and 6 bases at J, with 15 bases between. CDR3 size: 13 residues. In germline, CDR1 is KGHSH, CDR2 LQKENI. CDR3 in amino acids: CASSKDDMTEQYF. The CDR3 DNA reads TGTGCCAGCTCGAAGGACGATATGACCGAGCAGTACTTC.

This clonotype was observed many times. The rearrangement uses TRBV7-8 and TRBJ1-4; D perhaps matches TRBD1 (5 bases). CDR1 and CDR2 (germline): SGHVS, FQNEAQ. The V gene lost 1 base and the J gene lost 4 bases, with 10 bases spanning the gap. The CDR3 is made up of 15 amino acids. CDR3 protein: CASSLVRQSNEKLFF. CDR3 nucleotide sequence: TGTGCCAGCAGCTTAGTAAGACAGAGTAATGAAAAACTGTTTTTT.